Only a few counts were recorded for the clone carrying this T cell receptor beta chain. Antigen: not known. This entry belongs to a study of cytomegalovirus exposure and HLA in healthy donors. The study's findings and limits: The authors judged a highly shared variant cluster likely a sequencing artifact. Owing to their indistinguishability, certain V segments, notably TRBV6-2 and TRBV6-3, were excluded. Evidence from a later analysis indicated that most CMV-associated TCR beta chains looked HLA-restricted.

In germline, CDR1 is SGHNT, CDR2 YENEEA. This CDR3 is 16 amino acids long. Trimming pared 5 bases from V and 5 bases from J, leaving 21 bases between. A multiplex PCR was run with 60 Vbeta primers and 13 Jbeta primers. Generated by immunoSEQ multiplex PCR, the TCRdb table keeps only in-frame clones and is missing some. Altogether 35,000 to 45,000 clones are present, around 76% being singletons, with the ten largest covering 8.4%. Sequencing was carried out using PBMCs. This receptor was obtained from a woman aged 30 to 39 in good health and CMV-seropositive. The rearrangement joins TRBV11-3 to TRBJ1-2; perhaps TRBD1 as D (5 bases). This CDR3 reads CASSLAPWAGIYGYTF. CDR3 nucleotides: TGTGCCAGCAGCCTAGCCCCCTGGGCAGGGATTTATGGCTACACCTTC.